This TCR beta chain was recovered during a study of blood T cell repertoires in COVID-19. Study overall: Sites across the United States, Italy and Spain contributed samples from acute and convalescent COVID-19.

The CDR3 sequence is 17 residues long. V was clipped by 5 bases and J by 4 bases; unmatched bases: 12. The germline V gene encodes CDR1 SGHVS and CDR2 FQNEAQ. The authors' processing: From reference gene primer amplification, estimates of nucleated cell counts were derived. Here immunoSEQ multiplex PCR was the method, and the copy in TCRdb shows in-frame clones only, minus some. Clone size and the V and J calls come from that table; the DNA yielded D and trimming. Seen here are about 110,000 clones, 88% observed once, and the top ten hold roughly 2.5%. V usage is TRBV7-8 and J usage is TRBJ2-3; 10 nucleotides line up with TRBD2. Sequences were obtained from peripheral blood. This clonotype was obtained from a human donor in a cohort sampled during active COVID-19. The CDR3, as DNA: TGTGCCAGCAGCCCAGTGTTAGCGGGGGGTTACGCAGATACGCAGTATTTT. Protein product: CASSPVLAGGYADTQYF.